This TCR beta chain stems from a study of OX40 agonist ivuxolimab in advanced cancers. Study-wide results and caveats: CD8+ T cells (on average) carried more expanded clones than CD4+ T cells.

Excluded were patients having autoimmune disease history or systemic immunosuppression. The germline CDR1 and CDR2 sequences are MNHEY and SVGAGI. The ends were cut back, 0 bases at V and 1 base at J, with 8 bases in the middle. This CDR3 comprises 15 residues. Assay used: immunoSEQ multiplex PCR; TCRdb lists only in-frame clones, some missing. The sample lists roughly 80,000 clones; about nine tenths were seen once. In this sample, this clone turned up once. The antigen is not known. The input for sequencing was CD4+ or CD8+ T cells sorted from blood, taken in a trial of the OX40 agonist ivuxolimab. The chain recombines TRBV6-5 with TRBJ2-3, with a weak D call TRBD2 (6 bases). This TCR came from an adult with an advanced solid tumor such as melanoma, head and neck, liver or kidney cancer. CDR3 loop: CASSYSPGGTDTQYF. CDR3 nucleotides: TGTGCCAGCAGTTACTCGCCGGGAGGCACAGATACGCAGTATTTT.